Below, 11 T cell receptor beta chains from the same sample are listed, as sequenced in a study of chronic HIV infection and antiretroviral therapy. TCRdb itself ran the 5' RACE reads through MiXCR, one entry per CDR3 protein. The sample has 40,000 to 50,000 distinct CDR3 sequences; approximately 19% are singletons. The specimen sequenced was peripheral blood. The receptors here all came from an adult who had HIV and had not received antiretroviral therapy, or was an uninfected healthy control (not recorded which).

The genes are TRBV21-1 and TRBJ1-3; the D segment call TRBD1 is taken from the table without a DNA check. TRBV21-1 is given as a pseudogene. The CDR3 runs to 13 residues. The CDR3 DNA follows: TGTGCCAGCAGCCCCTTCCCCCCTCTCACCATATATTTT. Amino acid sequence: CASSPFPPLTIYF.

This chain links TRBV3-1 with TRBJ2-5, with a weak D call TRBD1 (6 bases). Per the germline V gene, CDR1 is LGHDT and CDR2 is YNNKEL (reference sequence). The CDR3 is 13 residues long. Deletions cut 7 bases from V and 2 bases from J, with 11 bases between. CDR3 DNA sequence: TGTGCCAGCATAGGGACAACGCAAGAGACCCAGTACTTC. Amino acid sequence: CASIGTTQETQYF.

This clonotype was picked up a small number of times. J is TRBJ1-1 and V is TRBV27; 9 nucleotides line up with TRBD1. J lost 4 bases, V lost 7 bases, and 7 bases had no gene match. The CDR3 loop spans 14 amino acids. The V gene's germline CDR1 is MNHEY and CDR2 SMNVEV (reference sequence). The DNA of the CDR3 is TGTGCCAGCAAACAACAGGGGGCGCCCACTGAAGCTTTCTTT. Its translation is CASKQQGAPTEAFF.

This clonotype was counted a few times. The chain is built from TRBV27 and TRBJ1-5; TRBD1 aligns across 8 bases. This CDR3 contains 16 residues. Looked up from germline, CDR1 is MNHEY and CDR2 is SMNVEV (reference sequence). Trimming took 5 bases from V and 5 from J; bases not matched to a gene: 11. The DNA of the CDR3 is TGTGCCAGCAGTCTCCCCGGGACAGGACTCGATCAGCCCCAGCATTTT. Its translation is CASSLPGTGLDQPQHF.

CDR3 sequence (DNA): TGTGCCAGCAGGGACAGGGGGCGCGGGGACACTGAAGCTTTCTTT. This sequence encodes CASRDRGRGDTEAFF. The V gene is TRBV2, the J gene TRBJ1-1; TRBD1 aligns across 11 bases. Per germline, CDR1 SNHLY and CDR2 FYNNEI. The CDR3 has 15 amino acids. With V trimmed by 6 bases and J by 3 bases, 6 bases remained unmatched. The variable domain in full, completed from reference TRBV2 and TRBJ1-1, reads EPEVTQTPSHQVTQMGQEVILRCVPISNHLYFYWYRQILGQKVEFLVSFYNNEISEKSEIFDDQFSVERPDGSNFTLKIRSTKLEDSAMYFCASRDRGRGDTEAFFGQGTRLTVV.

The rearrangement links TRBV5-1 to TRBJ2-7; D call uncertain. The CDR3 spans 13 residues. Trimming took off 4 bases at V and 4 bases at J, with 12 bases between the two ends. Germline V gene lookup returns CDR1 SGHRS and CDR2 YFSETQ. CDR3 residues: CASSLSGFYEQYF. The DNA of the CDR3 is TGCGCCAGCAGCCTATCGGGTTTTTACGAGCAGTACTTC.

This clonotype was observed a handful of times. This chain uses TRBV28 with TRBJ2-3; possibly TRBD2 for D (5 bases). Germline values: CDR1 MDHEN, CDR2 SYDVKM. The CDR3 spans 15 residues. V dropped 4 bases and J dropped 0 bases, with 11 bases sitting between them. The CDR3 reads CASSSSRTSTDTQYF. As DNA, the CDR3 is TGTGCCAGCAGTTCTAGCAGAACTAGCACAGATACGCAGTATTTT.

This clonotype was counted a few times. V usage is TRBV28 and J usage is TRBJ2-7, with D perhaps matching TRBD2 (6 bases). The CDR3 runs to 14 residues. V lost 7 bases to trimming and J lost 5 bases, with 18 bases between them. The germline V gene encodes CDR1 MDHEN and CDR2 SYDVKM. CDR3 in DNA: TGTGCCAGCACCGAGACTAGTGCACGTGACGAGCAGTACTTC. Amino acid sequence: CASTETSARDEQYF.

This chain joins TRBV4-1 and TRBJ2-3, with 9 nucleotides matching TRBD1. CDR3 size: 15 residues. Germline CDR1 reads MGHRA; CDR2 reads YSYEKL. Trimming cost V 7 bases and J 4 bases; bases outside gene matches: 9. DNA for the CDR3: TGCGCCAGCATGGCGACAGGGGGGATCGCAGATACGCAGTATTTT. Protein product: CASMATGGIADTQYF.

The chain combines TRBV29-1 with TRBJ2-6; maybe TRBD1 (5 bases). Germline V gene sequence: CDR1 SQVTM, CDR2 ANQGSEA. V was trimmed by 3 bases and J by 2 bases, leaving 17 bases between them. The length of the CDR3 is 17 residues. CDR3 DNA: TGCAGCGTTGAGGTCCCCCTGGACAAAGCTGGGGCCAACGTCCTGACTTTC. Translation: CSVEVPLDKAGANVLTF. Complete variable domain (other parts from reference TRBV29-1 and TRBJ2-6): SAVISQKPSRDICQRGTSLTIQCQVDSQVTMMFWYRQQPGQSLTLIATANQGSEATYESGFVIDKFPISRPNLTFSTLTVSNMSPEDSSIYLCSVEVPLDKAGANVLTFGAGSRLTVL.

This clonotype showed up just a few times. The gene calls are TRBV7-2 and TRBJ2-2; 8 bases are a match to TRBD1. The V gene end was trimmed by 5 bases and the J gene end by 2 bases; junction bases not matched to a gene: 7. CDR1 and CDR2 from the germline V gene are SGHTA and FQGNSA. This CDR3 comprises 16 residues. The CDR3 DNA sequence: TGTGCCAGCAGCCCCGGGGGACAGGCTAACACCGGGGAGCTGTTTTTT. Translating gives CASSPGGQANTGELFF.